This T cell receptor beta chain was sequenced for a study of blood T cell repertoires in COVID-19. About the research overall: Sites across the United States, Italy and Spain contributed samples from acute and convalescent COVID-19.

Only in-frame clones appear in the TCRdb table, and some are missing; sequencing was by immunoSEQ multiplex PCR. This table holds 120,000 to 150,000 clones, around four fifths found once. Germline-derived CDR1 and CDR2 are SGHKS and YYEKEE (reference sequence). The CDR3 totals 15 residues. V lost 3 bases and J 4 bases, leaving 13 bases between the germline ends. This rearrangement joins TRBV5-5 to TRBJ1-4, with D uncertain. What was sequenced was peripheral blood. The sequence came from a human donor in a cohort sampled during active COVID-19. The CDR3 loop reads CASSYTEIYNEKLFF. In DNA form, the CDR3 reads TGTGCCAGCAGCTATACAGAAATCTATAATGAAAAACTGTTTTTT. The full variable domain, its missing parts supplied by reference TRBV5-5 and TRBJ1-4, is DAGVTQSPTHLIKTRGQQVTLRCSPISGHKSVSWYQQVLGQGPQFIFQYYEKEERGRGNFPDRFSARQFPNYSSELNVNALLLGDSALYLCASSYTEIYNEKLFFGSGTQLSVL.